This T cell receptor beta chain was sequenced in a study of Ad26.COV2.S vaccination and SARS-CoV-2 variants. Treatment denoted: around 19 received Ad26.COV2.S at low or high dose, single or two shots; about 5 received placebo; per-sample allocation not given. Specimens were obtained on day 63 following the first vaccine or placebo injection. Method: immunoSEQ multiplex PCR; TCRdb's copy keeps in-frame clones and lacks some. Here the sample spans 440,000 or so clones, around 92% being singletons. This clone was observed a single time. CDR1 and CDR2 from the germline V gene are ENHRY and SYGVKD. V was pared by 5 bases and J by 7 bases, with 11 bases of the junction left unmatched. The CDR3 spans 16 residues.

The source is a person between 18 and 59 years old who received the Ad26.COV2.S COVID-19 vaccine or a placebo. The sample here was peripheral blood, taken in a trial of Ad26.COV2.S vaccine versus placebo. The chain combines TRBV10-3 with TRBJ2-1; 10 nucleotides align to TRBD1. The CDR3 DNA is TGTGCCATCAGTACCCCGGGACAGGGGCGAGGTAATGAGCAGTTCTTC. It encodes CAISTPGQGRGNEQFF.